This T cell receptor beta chain was documented in a study of shared clonotypes between healthy human individuals. Positively selected for CCR7, the CD45RO-negative cells used as naive CD8 cells excluded terminally differentiated effector memory CD45RA+ cells. The authors split each subset's genomic DNA evenly across several immunoSEQ plates. Here immunoSEQ multiplex PCR was the method, and the copy in TCRdb shows in-frame clones only, minus some. The repertoire has about 870,000 clones, 80% to 95% of them found once; the top ten carry approximately 25%. Germline CDR1 is SGHAT and CDR2 is FQNNGV. Trimming took 0 bases from V and 4 from J, leaving 16 bases between them. The CDR3 contains 17 residues.

This clonotype was sampled from a man under 40 in good health. Sequences were obtained from naive CD8+ T cells sorted from blood. This chain connects TRBV11-2 to TRBJ1-3; maybe TRBD1 (5 bases). This chain's CDR3 is CASSLDPFVGAGNTIYF. CDR3 DNA: TGTGCCAGCAGCTTAGATCCGTTTGTTGGGGCCGGAAACACCATATATTTT.